This paragraph covers one T cell receptor beta chain sequence. The antigen is unknown. The CDR3 extends over 15 amino acids. Per germline, CDR1 SNHLY and CDR2 FYNNEI. With V trimmed by 1 base and J by 9 bases, 6 bases remained unmatched. The repertoire was sequenced with immunoSEQ multiplex PCR; TCRdb's copy has only in-frame clones and lacks some. The sample records about 100,000 clones, roughly 90% being singletons. The entry originates in a study of T cell responses to AZD1222 COVID-19 vaccine. The overall study: Second-dose groups at about 4 or about 12 weeks were pooled. Overall study findings and caveats: An increase in Spike-specific TCR breadth and depth was observed after two AZD1222 doses. The donor group comprised mostly white British people and more females; the analysis possibly underestimated clonal diversity.

The receptor's source is an adult in good health. The rearrangement joins TRBV2 to TRBJ2-1; 10 positions match TRBD2. The sequencing used peripheral blood, collected on day 0 of AZD1222 vaccination. In DNA form, the CDR3 reads TGTGCCAGCAGTGAAGGTCTAGCGGGAGTTGGTGAGCAGTTCTTC. Its protein is CASSEGLAGVGEQFF.